The 16 T cell receptor beta chains below come from one sample, sequenced in a study of CD8+CD57+ T cells in acquired aplastic anemia. Genomic DNA constituted the template upon which TCR beta VDJ and CDR3 profiling was performed. TCRdb reanalysed the reads using MiXCR and keeps one entry per CDR3 protein. Here the sample spans about 40,000 distinct CDR3 sequences, 63% being singletons. Before being chosen for sequencing, patients had shown CD8+CD57+ cell expansion by flow cytometry. Sequencing used sorted CD4+, CD8+, or CD8+CD57+ T cells (not recorded which) from PBMCs. The receptors were gathered from a human donor with aplastic anemia.

The chain joins TRBV29-1 to TRBJ2-1; 7 bases are a match to TRBD1. Germline values: CDR1 SQVTM, CDR2 ANQGSEA. Trimming at V came to 6 bases and at J to 4 bases, leaving 6 bases not matched to a gene. The length of the CDR3 is 13 residues. The CDR3 sequence: CSVGRDRYNEQFF. In nucleotides, the CDR3 is TGCAGCGTAGGCCGGGACAGATACAATGAGCAGTTCTTC.

This sequence joins TRBV7-3 and TRBJ1-2; 8 bases line up with TRBD1. The V gene's germline CDR1 is SGHTA and CDR2 FQGTGA. The CDR3 runs to 16 residues. V trimming: 2 bases; J trimming: 6 bases; junction bases outside the gene matches: 11. The CDR3 here is CASSLGRGQGLDGYTF. CDR3 sequence (DNA): TGTGCCAGCAGCTTAGGTCGAGGACAGGGCTTGGATGGCTACACCTTC.

The rearrangement links TRBV15 to TRBJ2-3; 9 positions match TRBD2. Trimming cost V 8 bases and J 3 bases; bases outside gene matches: 9. The CDR3 runs 15 residues. Germline CDR1 is LNHNV and CDR2 is YYDKDF (reference sequence). The CDR3 coding sequence is TGTGCCACCGAGGAAAGCGGGAGGAGGACAGATACGCAGTATTTT. This encodes CATEESGRRTDTQYF.

This clonotype was counted many times. This chain's CDR3 is CSARGPGLEQFF. The CDR3 region has the DNA TGCAGTGCTAGAGGGCCGGGACTTGAGCAGTTCTTC. This chain links TRBV20-1 with TRBJ2-1; weak D call: TRBD2 (6 bases). Germline V gene lookup returns CDR1 DFQATT and CDR2 SNEGSKA (reference sequence). This CDR3 has 12 amino acids. V lost 1 base and J lost 9, with 10 bases in between.

The chain links TRBV19 to TRBJ1-2; 7 bases match TRBD1. The CDR3 extends over 15 amino acids. Germline V gives CDR1 LNHDA, CDR2 SQIVND (reference sequence). V gave up 3 bases and J gave up 6 bases; unmatched junction bases: 10. CDR3 DNA: TGTGCCAGTAGTATGGGAGGGGGCGCGTGGAATGGCTACACCTTC. This sequence encodes CASSMGGGAWNGYTF.

This clonotype was picked up many times. This rearrangement joins TRBV25-1 to TRBJ2-7; 11 bases map to TRBD2. V gave up 5 bases and J gave up 3 bases; unmatched junction bases: 3. This CDR3 is 14 amino acids long. CDR1 is MGHDK and CDR2 is SYGVNS in the germline V gene. The CDR3 loop reads CASSRLAGGYEQYF. DNA for the CDR3: TGTGCCAGCAGTCGGCTAGCGGGGGGCTACGAGCAGTACTTC.

This chain joins TRBV15 and TRBJ1-4; D not certain. This CDR3 is built from 13 residues. The V end was cut by 0 bases, the J end by 14 bases, with 13 bases between. Germline lookup yields CDR1 LNHNV and CDR2 YYDKDF (reference sequence). CDR3 in amino acids: CATSRDPAGWLFF. CDR3 coding DNA: TGTGCCACCAGCAGAGACCCGGCCGGTTGGCTGTTTTTT.

As regards this clonotype: At one end, the junction sequence differs from germline, possibly due to a read error. The chain uses TRBV11-1 and TRBJ2-1, with TRBD2 matching over 11 bases. The CDR3 contains 17 residues. Germline V gives CDR1 SGHAT, CDR2 FQDESV (reference sequence). This chain's CDR3 is CASSLELAGGPYSEQFF. The CDR3 nucleotides read TGTGCCAGCAGCTTAGAGCTAGCGGGGGGCCCGTACAGTGAGCAGTTCTTC.

The chain joins TRBV12-3 or TRBV12-4 to TRBJ2-5, with TRBD1 matching 8 bases. This CDR3 comprises 12 residues. The V and J ends lost 10 bases and 2 bases, in that order; junction bases with no gene match: 3. The CDR3 here is CATGTGQETQYF. The CDR3 DNA follows: TGTGCCACGGGGACAGGACAAGAGACCCAGTACTTC.

This rearrangement joins TRBV19 to TRBJ2-1; no firm D call. The assigned J gene may be wrong: the sequence end matches TRBJ2-7 better. CDR1 is LNHDA, CDR2 SQIVND, per germline (reference sequence). CDR3 size: 13 residues. The CDR3 region is CASTMTGLGEQYF. The CDR3 coding sequence is TGTGCCAGTACCATGACGGGTCTTGGTGAGCAGTACTTC.

Only a few counts were recorded for this clonotype. The chain is built from TRBV10-3 and TRBJ1-1; D is ambiguous. Trimming took 3 bases from V and 0 from J, leaving 5 bases between them. The CDR3 runs 13 residues. Per the germline V gene, CDR1 is ENHRY and CDR2 is SYGVKD. The CDR3 DNA reads TGTGCCATCAGTGACGGCATGAACACTGAAGCTTTCTTT. Amino acid sequence: CAISDGMNTEAFF.

The chain is built from TRBV6-1 and TRBJ1-1; D is unclear. CDR3 size: 17 residues. V was shortened by 0 bases and J by 0 bases, with 14 bases between the two germline ends. The germline V gene encodes CDR1 MNHNS and CDR2 SASEGT. The CDR3: CASSEADYPILNTEAFF. Here the CDR3 DNA reads TGTGCCAGCAGTGAAGCGGACTACCCGATCCTGAACACTGAAGCTTTCTTT.

V usage is TRBV10-3 and J usage is TRBJ1-2, with D tentatively TRBD1 (6 bases). V was pared by 6 bases and J by 4 bases, with 18 bases between. Per germline, CDR1 ENHRY and CDR2 SYGVKD. The CDR3 totals 15 residues. The CDR3 protein is CAIRLNREGVYGYTF. CDR3 in DNA: TGTGCCATCAGACTGAACAGGGAGGGCGTCTATGGCTACACCTTC.

V is TRBV4-2 and J is TRBJ1-6; 12 positions match TRBD1. This CDR3 has 18 residues. Germline trimming cut 5 bases from V and 4 bases from J; bases unmatched to any gene: 9. The germline CDR1 and CDR2 sequences are LGHNA and YNFKEQ. Written as DNA, the CDR3 is TGTGCCAGCAGCAAGAGCGGGACAGGGGGCTATTATAATTCACCCCTCCACTTT. Translation: CASSKSGTGGYYNSPLHF.

There are a few counts of this clonotype. The genes are TRBV25-1 and TRBJ1-4, with 10 nucleotides matching TRBD1. Germline trimming cut 1 base from V and 11 bases from J; bases unmatched to any gene: 10. Germline CDR1 MGHDK, CDR2 SYGVNS. The CDR3 is 16 residues long. CDR3 bases: TGTGCCAGCAGTGAATTACCGGGACAGGGGATGTCTAAACTGTTTTTT. Translation gives CASSELPGQGMSKLFF.

V and J are TRBV7-9 and TRBJ1-1, with unresolved D. This CDR3 spans 10 amino acids. CDR1 is SEHNR and CDR2 is FQNEAQ in the germline V gene (reference sequence). V gave up 5 bases and J gave up 7 bases, with 5 bases separating them. The CDR3 region is CASSVSEAFF. CDR3 nucleotides: TGTGCCAGCAGCGTCAGTGAAGCTTTCTTT.